The sequence of this T cell receptor (beta chain) was determined in a study of beta chain features in type 1 diabetes. Whole-study findings and limits: Researchers caution that PCR might favor shorter templates, equally among patients and controls.

The entirety of the isolated RNA underwent reverse transcription, so expressed TCRB transcripts were sequenced. Sequencing was performed with immunoSEQ multiplex PCR; in TCRdb, only in-frame clones are kept and a portion is missing. The data contain around 250,000 clones, less than 15% of them singletons. Of note for this clone: Its specificity is not known.

CDR1 is LNHDA and CDR2 is SQIVND in the germline V gene (reference sequence). This CDR3 has 11 residues. V was shortened by 5 bases and J by 13 bases, with 11 bases between the two germline ends. This receptor was obtained from a woman aged 40 to 50 in good health. Sequences were obtained from naive CD4+ T cells from blood. The chain joins TRBV19 to TRBJ1-4, with a possible D match to TRBD1 (6 bases). The DNA of the CDR3 is TGTGCCAGTAGTTCGGACAGCGCACTGTTTTTT. Its protein is CASSSDSALFF.